Listed here are 20 T cell receptor beta chains from one sample, sequenced in a study of beta chain features in type 1 diabetes. Study-wide results and limits: Among all four CD4+ subsets, Type 1 diabetes patients had TCRB CDR3s that were moderately but significantly shorter.

No antigen has been identified for these receptors. Every bit of the isolated RNA underwent reverse transcription, so sequencing read expressed TCRB transcripts. The repertoire was sequenced with immunoSEQ multiplex PCR; TCRdb's copy has only in-frame clones and lacks some. This table has hundreds of thousands of clones, over 11% appearing once. The sample consisted of naive CD4+ T cells from blood. These receptors originate from a man aged 18-30 years with type 1 diabetes.

This chain joins TRBV7-2 and TRBJ2-7, with 8 bases matching TRBD2. Germline trimming cut 5 bases from V and 6 bases from J; bases unmatched to any gene: 6. There are 13 residues in the CDR3. CDR1 SGHTA and CDR2 FQGNSA come from the germline V gene. CDR3 residues: CASSAGLDLEQYF. CDR3 DNA sequence: TGTGCCAGCAGCGCGGGACTAGACCTCGAGCAGTACTTC.

The chain links TRBV28 to TRBJ1-1; 8 nucleotides agree with TRBD1. The CDR3 extends over 13 amino acids. CDR1 is MDHEN, CDR2 SYDVKM, per germline. Trimming cost V 4 bases and J 9 bases; bases outside gene matches: 7. The CDR3 bases are TGTGCCAGCAGTTCGTTGACAGGGGCGAAAGCTTTCTTT. Translated: CASSSLTGAKAFF.

The J gene is TRBJ1-5, the V gene TRBV4-1; 7 bases are shared with TRBD1. From germline, CDR1 is MGHRA and CDR2 YSYEKL. The V and J ends lost 6 bases and 7 bases, in that order; junction bases with no gene match: 9. The CDR3 runs 14 residues. Here the CDR3 DNA reads TGCGCCAGCAGTGAGGCAGGGGGTATCCAGCCCCAGCATTTT. This translates into CASSEAGGIQPQHF.

The chain joins TRBV5-6 to TRBJ1-2; 10 bases agree with TRBD1. With V trimmed by 0 bases and J by 5 bases, 4 bases remained unmatched. The CDR3 extends over 15 amino acids. Germline CDR1 reads SGHDT; CDR2 reads YYEEEE. DNA of the CDR3: TGTGCCAGCAGCTTGGTTGGGGACAGGGGTTATGGCTACACCTTC. Translated, it gives CASSLVGDRGYGYTF.

The rearrangement uses TRBV5-1 and TRBJ2-3; 10 bases align to TRBD2. This CDR3 has 15 residues. From germline, CDR1 is SGHRS and CDR2 YFSETQ. J gave up 2 bases and V 3 bases, and 3 bases lay outside the gene matches. Here the CDR3 DNA reads TGCGCCAGCAGCTCGGGACTAGCGAACACAGATACGCAGTATTTT. It translates to CASSSGLANTDTQYF.

This clone showed up just a few times. The chain recombines TRBV2 with TRBJ2-7; D not resolved. Between the trimmed V and J ends, which lost 6 bases and 3 bases, there was a span of 6 bases. The CDR3 runs 11 residues. CDR1 is SNHLY and CDR2 is FYNNEI in the germline V gene. CDR3 DNA: TGTGCCAGCAGCGAAAACTACGAGCAGTACTTC. Its translation: CASSENYEQYF. Drawing the rest from reference TRBV2 and TRBJ2-7, the complete variable domain is EPEVTQTPSHQVTQMGQEVILRCVPISNHLYFYWYRQILGQKVEFLVSFYNNEISEKSEIFDDQFSVERPDGSNFTLKIRSTKLEDSAMYFCASSENYEQYFGPGTRLTVT.

The chain recombines TRBV20-1 with TRBJ1-1; D remains unclear. Per germline, CDR1 DFQATT and CDR2 SNEGSKA (reference sequence). V dropped 7 bases and J dropped 5 bases, with 11 bases sitting between them. The CDR3 length is 11 residues. CDR3 sequence reads: CSVAERTEAFF. CDR3 in DNA: TGCAGTGTAGCGGAGAGGACTGAAGCTTTCTTT.

This clone was seen a handful of times. The genes are TRBV7-3 and TRBJ2-1; 7 positions agree with TRBD1. V lost 4 bases to trimming and J lost 4 bases; unmatched junction nucleotides: 10. Germline V lookup: CDR1 SGHTA, CDR2 FQGTGA. The CDR3 is 16 residues long. The CDR3 DNA sequence: TGTGCCAGCAGCTCCCGACAGGGAGCTACTTACAATGAGCAGTTCTTC. Translating it yields CASSSRQGATYNEQFF.

The V call is TRBV4-2, the J call TRBJ2-3, with D perhaps TRBD1 or TRBD2 (5 bases each). V was trimmed by 5 bases and J by 0 bases, leaving 15 bases between them. The CDR3 is 16 residues long. Germline assignment: CDR1 LGHNA and CDR2 YNFKEQ. CDR3 loop: CASSGPGDPSTDTQYF. The CDR3 nucleotides are TGTGCCAGCAGCGGCCCCGGGGACCCCAGCACAGATACGCAGTATTTT.

This clone was detected only a few times. The chain recombines TRBV7-3 with TRBJ1-6; tentative D call: TRBD1 (6 bases). This CDR3 is built from 13 residues. Germline V gives CDR1 SGHTA, CDR2 FQGTGA. V dropped 5 bases and J dropped 8 bases, with 10 bases sitting between them. CDR3 protein: CASSQNRDSPLHF. DNA for the CDR3: TGTGCCAGCAGCCAAAACAGGGATTCACCCCTCCACTTT.

This clone appeared a single time. This sequence joins TRBV5-1 and TRBJ2-4; possible D gene TRBD1, 5 bases. The germline V gene encodes CDR1 SGHRS and CDR2 YFSETQ. CDR3 length equals 14 residues. The V and J ends lost 1 base and 7 bases respectively, with 12 bases between them. The CDR3 DNA follows: TGCGCCAGCAGCTTGCAGGGTGTGGGGAACATTCAGTACTTC. It specifies CASSLQGVGNIQYF. Full variable domain (missing parts from reference TRBV5-1 and TRBJ2-4): KAGVTQTPRYLIKTRGQQVTLSCSPISGHRSVSWYQQTPGQGLQFLFEYFSETQRNKGNFPGRFSGRQFSNSRSEMNVSTLELGDSALYLCASSLQGVGNIQYFGAGTRLSVL.

The J gene is TRBJ2-3, the V gene TRBV29-1, with D tentatively TRBD1 or TRBD2 (5 bases each). The germline gives CDR1 SQVTM, CDR2 ANQGSEA. This CDR3 comprises 14 residues. The V end lost 6 bases, the J end lost 0 bases, and 13 bases lay between the germline ends. For the CDR3, the DNA is TGCAGCGTCGGGGACCGCGCTAGCACAGATACGCAGTATTTT. Its translation is CSVGDRASTDTQYF.

This clone has only a few counts. This sequence joins TRBV5-1 and TRBJ2-1, with D possibly TRBD2 on 6 matching bases. The germline V gene encodes CDR1 SGHRS and CDR2 YFSETQ. Trimming removed 0 bases from V and 1 base from J, with 11 bases in between. This CDR3 has 16 residues. The CDR3 protein is CASSLAGRRSYNEQFF. The DNA of the CDR3 is TGCGCCAGCAGCTTGGCGGGGAGGCGGTCCTACAATGAGCAGTTCTTC.

A note on this clone: The same CDR3 is also encoded by other DNA sequences in this sample. The rearrangement uses TRBV28 and TRBJ1-2, with D unclear. In germline, CDR1 is MDHEN, CDR2 SYDVKM. CDR3 length equals 12 residues. V gave up 3 bases and J gave up 2 bases, with 4 bases separating them. The CDR3 protein is CASSLTNYGYTF. The CDR3 DNA reads as TGTGCCAGCAGTTTGACAAACTATGGCTACACCTTC.

This clone was seen a handful of times. This chain uses TRBV30 with TRBJ2-1; no reliable D call. V gave up 2 bases and J gave up 7 bases, with 9 bases separating them. This CDR3 spans 12 amino acids. Germline assignment: CDR1 GTSNPN and CDR2 SVGIG (reference sequence). Here the CDR3 reads CAWSTMVNEQFF. CDR3 coding DNA: TGTGCCTGGAGTACAATGGTAAATGAGCAGTTCTTC.

This clone was recorded a few times. CDR3 amino acids: CSVARSSYNEQFF. DNA for the CDR3: TGCAGCGTAGCGAGGAGCTCCTACAATGAGCAGTTCTTC. This chain connects TRBV29-1 to TRBJ2-1; D is ambiguous. The V end was cut by 6 bases, the J end by 0 bases, with 9 bases between. This CDR3 has 13 residues. From germline, CDR1 is SQVTM and CDR2 ANQGSEA.

This clone appeared a few times. The chain combines TRBV7-6 with TRBJ2-1; TRBD2 aligns across 8 bases. The CDR3 loop spans 15 amino acids. Germline V lookup: CDR1 SGHVS, CDR2 FNYEAQ. The ends lost 1 base at V and 10 bases at J; junction bases unmatched: 9. CDR3 coding DNA: TGTGCCAGCAGCTTAGTGGCCGGGGGGGTTGGAGAGCAGTTCTTC. Translated, it gives CASSLVAGGVGEQFF.

CDR3 nucleotides: TGTGCCATCAGTGATCAGGTAGCCAACGTCCTGACTTTC. This gives the protein CAISDQVANVLTF. The chain recombines TRBV10-3 with TRBJ2-6; D not resolved. This CDR3 is built from 13 residues. Trimming left V 3 bases short and J 7 bases short, with 7 bases between. Germline assignment: CDR1 ENHRY and CDR2 SYGVKD.

This clone was seen only a few times. The V gene is TRBV7-9, the J gene TRBJ2-1; 9 nucleotides agree with TRBD1. CDR3 size: 14 residues. V shed 6 bases, J shed 8 bases, and the junction held 8 bases outside the gene matches. Germline V gene lookup returns CDR1 SEHNR and CDR2 FQNEAQ (reference sequence). CDR3 sequence reads: CASSIPGQGDEQFF. The CDR3 DNA sequence: TGTGCCAGCAGTATACCGGGACAGGGCGATGAGCAGTTCTTC.

This clone was seen only a few times. The rearrangement joins TRBV18 to TRBJ2-2; D gene uncertain. V was pared by 3 bases and J by 6 bases, with 17 bases between. The germline V gene encodes CDR1 KGHSH and CDR2 LQKENI. This CDR3 has 16 residues. The CDR3: CASSPAAVSDPGELFF. CDR3 nucleotide sequence: TGTGCCAGCTCACCGGCGGCGGTTAGTGATCCCGGGGAGCTGTTTTTT. Supplemented by reference TRBV18 and TRBJ2-2, the full variable domain reads NAGVMQNPRHLVRRRGQEARLRCSPMKGHSHVYWYRQLPEEGLKFMVYLQKENIIDESGMPKERFSAEFPKEGPSILRIQQVVRGDSAAYFCASSPAAVSDPGELFFGEGSRLTVL.